Detailed here is one T cell receptor (beta chain). The target antigen is unknown. This sample was included in a study of cytomegalovirus exposure and HLA in healthy donors. Overall study findings and caveats: Equally common other TCR beta chains were less clonally expanded than HLA-associated ones, a later analysis found. In an earlier analysis, about 87% or about 30%: the productive usage of most TCR beta V segments. Later work found that TCR association rates differed between HLA loci; DRB1 had the most and HLA-C the fewest.

Primers included in the PCR were 60 Vbeta and 13 Jbeta primers. Only in-frame clones appear in the TCRdb table, and some are missing; sequencing was by immunoSEQ multiplex PCR. Recorded for this sample: about 150,000 clones. The CDR3 covers 16 residues. J lost 6 bases, V lost 1 base, and 9 bases had no gene match. Germline V gene data show CDR1 as SEHNR and CDR2 as FQNEAQ (reference sequence). What was sequenced was PBMCs. This sequence originates from a woman between 45 and 60 years old in good health and CMV-seronegative. The chain combines TRBV7-9 with TRBJ2-7; 10 bases are shared with TRBD1. CDR3 sequence (DNA): TGTGCCAGCAGCTTAGATTTTGGGGACAGGGGATCCGAGCAGTACTTC. Its protein product is CASSLDFGDRGSEQYF.